Below, one T cell receptor (beta chain) is given with its context. Its cognate antigen is unknown. The second PCR ran about 6 to 12 cycles with a sample-barcoded 5' primer and J-beta primers. The study obtained at least 2.5 million CDR3-containing paired-end reads from every sample. Each CDR3 protein gets one entry after TCRdb re-called the 5' RACE reads with MiXCR. The repertoire holds about 1,400,000 distinct CDR3 sequences, with 42% as singletons. This sample is part of a study of blood T cells in healthy people across ages. Study-wide results and limits: In these data, TCR beta diversity tracked strongly with naive T cell percentage.

In germline, CDR1 is MDHEN, CDR2 SYDVKM. The CDR3 covers 16 residues. V was trimmed by 6 bases and J by 0 bases, leaving 15 bases between them. The material sequenced was blood. The sequence came from a woman between 18 and 30 years old in good health. The chain joins TRBV28 to TRBJ2-4; no clear D gene. CDR3 sequence reads: CASRGGRYLAKNIQYF. The CDR3 nucleotides are TGTGCCAGCAGAGGCGGACGGTACCTAGCCAAAAACATTCAGTACTTC.